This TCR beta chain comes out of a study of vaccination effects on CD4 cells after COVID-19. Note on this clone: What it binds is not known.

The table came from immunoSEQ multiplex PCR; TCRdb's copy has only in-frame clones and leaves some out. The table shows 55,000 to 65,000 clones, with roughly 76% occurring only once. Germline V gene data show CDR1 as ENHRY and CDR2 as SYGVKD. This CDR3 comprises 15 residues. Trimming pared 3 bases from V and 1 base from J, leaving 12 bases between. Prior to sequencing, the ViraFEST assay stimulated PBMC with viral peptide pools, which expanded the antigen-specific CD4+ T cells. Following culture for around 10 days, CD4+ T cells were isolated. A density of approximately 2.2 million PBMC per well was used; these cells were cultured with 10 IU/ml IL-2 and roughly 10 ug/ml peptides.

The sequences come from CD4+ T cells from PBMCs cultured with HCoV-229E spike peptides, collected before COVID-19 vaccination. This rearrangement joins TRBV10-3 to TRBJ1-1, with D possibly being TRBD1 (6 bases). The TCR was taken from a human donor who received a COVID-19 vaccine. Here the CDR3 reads CAISDPTRGNTEAFF. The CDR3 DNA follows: TGTGCCATCAGTGACCCGACCAGGGGGAACACTGAAGCTTTCTTT.